These 27 T cell receptor beta chains came from one sample sequenced in a study of blood T cell repertoires in COVID-19. Generated by immunoSEQ multiplex PCR, the TCRdb table keeps only in-frame clones and is missing some. This sample yields some 240,000 clones, of which nearly 90% are seen a single time; less than 5% belongs to the top ten. The sequencing input was peripheral blood. The source of these receptors is a middle-aged woman who had recovered from COVID-19.

The J gene is TRBJ2-2, the V gene TRBV3-1 (or the pseudogene TRBV3-2); TRBD2 matches at 13 bases. V lost 4 bases to trimming and J lost 8 bases; unmatched junction nucleotides: 7. From germline, CDR1 is LGHDT and CDR2 YNNKEL (reference sequence). CDR3 length: 16 amino acids. The DNA of the CDR3 is TGTGCCAGCAGCCCCCGGACTAGCGGGAGAGTTGGGGAGCTGTTTTTT. Encoded protein: CASSPRTSGRVGELFF.

The chain combines TRBV7-9 with TRBJ1-1, with D hard to call. Trimming took off 7 bases at V and 1 base at J, with 10 bases between the two ends. The CDR3 consists of 13 residues. Germline CDR1 SEHNR, CDR2 FQNEAQ (reference sequence). The CDR3 DNA reads TGTGCCAGCATGAGCCAAGAGAACACTGAAGCTTTCTTT. This encodes CASMSQENTEAFF.

The chain joins TRBV9 to TRBJ2-2, with 8 bases that match TRBD2. CDR1 and CDR2 (germline): SGDLS, YYNGEE. The trim removed 8 bases at V and 0 bases at J, leaving 9 bases unmatched. CDR3 size: 16 residues. CDR3: CARNTDGGANTGELFF. CDR3 DNA: TGTGCCAGAAACACCGACGGGGGGGCGAACACCGGGGAGCTGTTTTTT.

This chain links TRBV27 with TRBJ2-7, with D possibly matching TRBD2 (5 bases). In germline, CDR1 is MNHEY, CDR2 SMNVEV (reference sequence). The ends were cut back, 4 bases at V and 4 bases at J, with 26 bases in the middle. The CDR3 spans 18 residues. Here the CDR3 reads CASSSGEGSSMFLYEQYF. As DNA, the CDR3 is TGTGCCAGCAGTTCCGGTGAGGGCAGTTCGATGTTTCTGTACGAGCAGTACTTC.

The chain recombines TRBV19 with TRBJ1-2; D gene uncertain. This CDR3 contains 12 residues. CDR1 and CDR2 from the germline V gene are LNHDA and SQIVND (reference sequence). Trimming pared 0 bases from V and 8 bases from J, leaving 7 bases between. The CDR3, as DNA: TGTGCCAGTAGTATAGATCGGAGGGGCTACACCTTC. This sequence encodes CASSIDRRGYTF.

V is TRBV28 and J is TRBJ2-1, with TRBD1 matching over 11 bases. The trim removed 4 bases at V and 7 bases at J, leaving 6 bases unmatched. The germline CDR1 and CDR2 sequences are MDHEN and SYDVKM. The CDR3 is 15 amino acids. CDR3 bases: TGTGCCAGCAGTTATACAGGGGACAGGGGGAATGAGCAGTTCTTC. This encodes CASSYTGDRGNEQFF.

V is TRBV7-2 and J is TRBJ1-5; 8 bases agree with TRBD1. This CDR3 contains 15 residues. The V gene's germline CDR1 is SGHTA and CDR2 FQGNSA. With V trimmed by 3 bases and J by 6 bases, 7 bases remained unmatched. As DNA, the CDR3 is TGTGCCAGCAGCTTGTGGACAGGGTTGGGTCAGCCCCAGCATTTT. This gives the protein CASSLWTGLGQPQHF.

CDR3 in DNA: TGTGCCACCTCGGTCAGGGGCGAAGCTTTCTTT. It is translated as CATSVRGEAFF. J is TRBJ1-1 and V is TRBV28; a possible D gene is TRBD1 (6 bases). This CDR3 has 11 amino acids. V was pared by 10 bases and J by 8 bases, with 14 bases between. Germline values: CDR1 MDHEN, CDR2 SYDVKM.

The rearrangement joins TRBV2 to TRBJ2-5; 8 positions match TRBD2. Germline V CDR1 and CDR2: SNHLY, FYNNEI. The CDR3 extends over 15 amino acids. V gave up 1 base and J gave up 2 bases; unmatched junction bases: 3. CDR3 loop: CASSEVPSGQETQYF. The CDR3 region has the DNA TGTGCCAGCAGTGAAGTTCCTAGCGGGCAAGAGACCCAGTACTTC.

The V gene is TRBV5-6, the J gene TRBJ2-1; D is uncertain. The germline V gene has CDR1 SGHDT and CDR2 YYEEEE. The CDR3 contains 13 residues. V lost 5 bases, J lost 6 bases, and 12 bases lay in between. The CDR3 spells CASRFFPSNEQFF. CDR3 in DNA: TGTGCCAGCAGATTTTTCCCCTCCAATGAGCAGTTCTTC.

The chain combines TRBV3-1 (or the pseudogene TRBV3-2) with TRBJ2-2, with TRBD1 matching over 10 bases. Germline values: CDR1 LGHDT, CDR2 YNNKEL (reference sequence). The CDR3 extends over 16 amino acids. V was pared by 4 bases and J by 6 bases, with 8 bases of the junction left unmatched. CDR3: CASSPHGQGVSGELFF. CDR3 coding DNA: TGTGCCAGCAGCCCACATGGACAGGGGGTTTCCGGGGAGCTGTTTTTT.

The chain couples TRBV18 to TRBJ2-7; D is possibly TRBD2 (5 bases). The V and J ends lost 3 bases and 0 bases respectively, with 15 bases between them. The CDR3 length is 16 residues. Germline V gene data show CDR1 as KGHSH and CDR2 as LQKENI. The CDR3 sequence: CASSPMDSRSSYEQYF. The CDR3 DNA reads as TGTGCCAGCTCACCTATGGACTCCAGGAGCTCCTACGAGCAGTACTTC.

The gene calls are TRBV4-3 and TRBJ2-3; 13 bases line up with TRBD2. The CDR3 length is 16 residues. Germline V gives CDR1 LGHNA, CDR2 YSLEER. V shed 1 base and J 3 bases; nucleotides not matched to a gene: 1. CDR3 sequence reads: CASSQGLAGGTDTQYF. The CDR3 DNA sequence: TGCGCCAGCAGCCAAGGACTAGCGGGAGGAACAGATACGCAGTATTTT.

This chain links TRBV28 with TRBJ1-2, with 7 positions matching TRBD1. The CDR3 is made up of 13 amino acids. With V trimmed by 2 bases and J by 8 bases, 5 bases remained unmatched. The germline CDR1 and CDR2 sequences are MDHEN and SYDVKM. Here the CDR3 DNA reads TGTGCCAGCAGTTTAACAGGGGCGGAGGGCTACACCTTC. Translating gives CASSLTGAEGYTF.

This chain connects TRBV12-3 or TRBV12-4 to TRBJ2-1, with D possibly being TRBD1 (5 bases). The CDR3 loop spans 13 amino acids. Trimming cost V 3 bases and J 8 bases, with 11 bases left between them. The CDR3, as DNA: TGTGCCAGCAGTTTCGCCAGGGTGGATGAGCAGTTCTTC. Translating gives CASSFARVDEQFF.

The chain joins TRBV7-9 to TRBJ1-2; maybe TRBD1 (6 bases). The CDR3 has 12 amino acids. The V gene's germline CDR1 is SEHNR and CDR2 FQNEAQ (reference sequence). Trimming pared 5 bases from V and 8 bases from J, leaving 12 bases between. CDR3 amino acids: CASSPPDSGYTF. As DNA, the CDR3 is TGTGCCAGCAGCCCCCCGGACAGCGGCTACACCTTC.

A single count supports this clone. The chain employs TRBV6-5 and TRBJ1-3; D is unclear. Germline CDR1 reads MNHEY; CDR2 reads SVGAGI. V gave up 0 bases and J gave up 1 base, with 7 bases separating them. This CDR3 is built from 15 residues. CDR3 residues: CASSYSGVSGNTIYF. For the CDR3, the DNA is TGTGCCAGCAGTTACTCGGGCGTTTCTGGAAACACCATATATTTT.

This chain connects TRBV19 to TRBJ1-1, with 7 positions matching TRBD1. With 6 bases clipped from V and 2 bases from J, the junction kept 3 bases outside the gene matches. The CDR3 totals 13 residues. The germline CDR1 and CDR2 sequences are LNHDA and SQIVND (reference sequence). The CDR3 protein is CASRSGGNTEAFF. Written as DNA, the CDR3 is TGTGCCAGTAGATCAGGGGGAAACACTGAAGCTTTCTTT.

The CDR3 nucleotides are TGTGCCAGCCGATATCGTGGGGGGGCAGGCAATCAGCCCCAGCATTTT. Amino acid sequence: CASRYRGGAGNQPQHF. The rearrangement joins TRBV2 to TRBJ1-5; maybe TRBD1 (6 bases). Germline V gene data show CDR1 as SNHLY and CDR2 as FYNNEI. V gave up 8 bases and J gave up 2 bases, with 19 bases separating them. CDR3 length equals 16 residues. Full variable domain (rest looked up from reference TRBV2 and TRBJ1-5): EPEVTQTPSHQVTQMGQEVILRCVPISNHLYFYWYRQILGQKVEFLVSFYNNEISEKSEIFDDQFSVERPDGSNFTLKIRSTKLEDSAMYFCASRYRGGAGNQPQHFGDGTRLSIL.

This clone was recorded only once. J is TRBJ1-6 and V is TRBV18, with 7 bases matching TRBD1. Germline trimming cut 4 bases from V and 8 bases from J; bases unmatched to any gene: 8. Germline V CDR1 and CDR2: KGHSH, LQKENI. The CDR3 covers 15 residues. The CDR3 region is CASSQEQGLDSPLHF. CDR3 coding DNA: TGTGCCAGCTCACAAGAACAGGGGTTGGATTCACCCCTCCACTTT.

The rearrangement links TRBV2 to TRBJ1-2; 7 nucleotides line up with TRBD1. The trim removed 8 bases at V and 2 bases at J, leaving 8 bases unmatched. The CDR3 runs 14 residues. The germline gives CDR1 SNHLY, CDR2 FYNNEI. CDR3: CASGPMTGNYGYTF. The CDR3 coding sequence is TGTGCCAGCGGACCTATGACAGGGAACTATGGCTACACCTTC.

The chain employs TRBV30 and TRBJ1-6; D possibly corresponds to TRBD1 (6 bases). Looked up from germline, CDR1 is GTSNPN and CDR2 is SVGIG (reference sequence). CDR3 length: 14 amino acids. V lost 7 bases and J lost 0, with 10 bases in between. CDR3 in amino acids: CASDRSSYNSPLHF. The CDR3 DNA is TGTGCCTCGGACAGAAGCTCCTATAATTCACCCCTCCACTTT.

The J gene is TRBJ1-2, the V gene TRBV21-1; the table's D call of TRBD1 was not tested on the DNA. TRBV21-1 represents a pseudogene. This CDR3 is 18 amino acids long. The CDR3 DNA follows: TGTGCCAGCAGCAAAGCCCCTTTCAGACAGTGGGTATACTATGGCTACACCTTC. It translates to CASSKAPFRQWVYYGYTF.

The chain couples TRBV21-1 to TRBJ2-4; no check of the table's D call, TRBD2, against the DNA was made. TRBV21-1 is designated a pseudogene. The CDR3 totals 18 residues. DNA for the CDR3: TGTGCCAGCAGCAATTTTTTCAGTGGGGAGGAGGCCAAAAACATTCAGTACTTC. This encodes CASSNFFSGEEAKNIQYF.

There are a few counts of this clone. This chain connects TRBV10-1 to TRBJ1-2; D gene uncertain. Germline loops: CDR1 WNHNN, CDR2 SYGVQD (reference sequence). V was pared by 8 bases and J by 5 bases, with 15 bases between. This CDR3 contains 13 residues. The CDR3 coding sequence is TGCGCCAGCGCTAAAGTGGAACTATATGGCTACACCTTC. Translating gives CASAKVELYGYTF.

The rearrangement links TRBV19 to TRBJ2-1, with D perhaps matching TRBD2 (6 bases). CDR1 LNHDA and CDR2 SQIVND come from the germline V gene (reference sequence). This CDR3 has 14 amino acids. Between the trimmed V and J ends, which lost 5 bases and 3 bases, there was a span of 11 bases. The CDR3 DNA follows: TGTGCCAGTAGTCCGGCGGGGAACTACAATGAGCAGTTCTTC. It specifies CASSPAGNYNEQFF.

This clone has just one count. The chain couples TRBV7-2 to TRBJ1-1; the D gene is possibly TRBD1 (6 bases). V lost 6 bases and J 3 bases, leaving 14 bases between the germline ends. The CDR3 totals 14 residues. Germline CDR1 SGHTA, CDR2 FQGNSA. CDR3 sequence (DNA): TGTGCCAGCAGTTTCTTTCAGGGGTACACTGAAGCTTTCTTT. This sequence encodes CASSFFQGYTEAFF. Combining the CDR3 with reference TRBV7-2 and TRBJ1-1 gives the whole variable domain GAGVSQSPSNKVTEKGKDVELRCDPISGHTALYWYRQSLGQGLEFLIYFQGNSAPDKSGLPSDRFSAERTGGSVSTLTIQRTQQEDSAVYLCASSFFQGYTEAFFGQGTRLTVV.